This TCR beta chain was captured in a study of CD8 T cells in ankylosing spondylitis. On this clonotype itself: The target antigen is unknown.

The CDR3 spans 14 residues. Looked up from germline, CDR1 is SGDLS and CDR2 is YYNGEE. Trimming removed 0 bases at V and 4 bases at J, with 10 bases between. Study-level results: A CD8+ phenotype characterized the disease-linked clones, which were relatively rare in peripheral blood. What appeared characteristic of ankylosing spondylitis blood was a TCR beta motif of eight highly homologous variants.

Preparation of TCR beta libraries was done by quantitative 5'-RACE with molecular barcodes. TCRdb redid the calling of the 5' RACE reads with MiXCR, one entry per CDR3 protein. This table has 300,000 to 400,000 distinct CDR3 sequences, 20% to 25% appearing once. What was sequenced was blood, either unsorted or a sorted T cell fraction (not recorded which). The chain joins TRBV9 to TRBJ2-5, with D maybe TRBD1 (5 bases). The TCR comes from a male donor with ankylosing spondylitis. CDR3 sequence: CASSVAAGRETQYF. The CDR3 nucleotides read TGTGCCAGCAGCGTAGCGGCAGGGCGAGAGACCCAGTACTTC. Complete variable domain (other parts from reference TRBV9 and TRBJ2-5): DSGVTQTPKHLITATGQRVTLRCSPRSGDLSVYWYQQSLDQGLQFLIQYYNGEERAKGNILERFSAQQFPDLHSELNLSSLELGDSALYFCASSVAAGRETQYFGPGTRLLVL.